This T cell receptor (beta chain) was retrieved from a study of blood T cells in healthy people across ages. Study-level findings and limits: Estimates of total diversity, which came from one million sequenced T cells, were considered to be underestimates.

The V and J ends lost 3 bases and 2 bases, in that order; junction bases with no gene match: 6. This CDR3 is 15 amino acids long. Germline CDR1 reads DFQATT; CDR2 reads SNEGSKA (reference sequence). The authors extracted at least 5 micrograms of total RNA per sample. This clonotype has a handful of counts. Antigen specificity is unknown. Using a J-beta primer mix together with a sample-barcoded 5' primer, a second PCR was run for roughly 6 to 12 cycles. TCRdb recomputed calls from the 5' RACE reads with MiXCR, one row per CDR3 protein. The sample has 750,000 to 950,000 distinct CDR3 sequences, around 25% seen once; the top ten hold under 3%. These sequences were also reported in another study, on T cells of mothers and their children.

The receptor was derived from a boy younger than 18 in good health. The sequencing input was blood. V gene TRBV20-1 combines with J gene TRBJ2-3; TRBD2 matches at 9 bases. CDR3 amino acids: CSASASGAPTDTQYF. In DNA form, the CDR3 reads TGCAGTGCTAGCGCTAGCGGGGCCCCCACAGATACGCAGTATTTT.